These T cell receptor beta chains were read from a single sample in a study of memory CD4+ T cells and cytomegalovirus serostatus. Sequencing used immunoSEQ multiplex PCR; TCRdb keeps in-frame clones, though not all of them. The sample includes about 57,000 clones, around 85% of them seen just once. Sample: memory CD4+ T cells from blood. These receptors came from an adult in good health and CMV-seronegative. Both conserved end residues are part of each CDR3. A D gene is named only where the DNA matches it firmly. Clone size is given for some rows only: seen once, a few or many times, or a class if the clone is expanded.

.	.	TRBV15	TRBJ2-5	TGTGCCACCAGCAGAGATACGCCACGACGAGAGACCCAGTACTTC	CATSRDTPRRETQYF
once	.	TRBV18	TRBJ2-7	TGTGCCAGCTCACCAGCTGGGGGTAAACTACCTAAACTCAGGAGCTCCTACGAGCAGTACTTC	CASSPAGGKLPKLRSSYEQYF
.	.	TRBV9	TRBJ2-4	TGTGCCAGCAGCGAACAGCCCTCGTTGAGCATTCAGTACTTC	CASSEQPSLSIQYF
.	.	TRBV5-6	TRBJ2-5	TGTGCCAGCTGCCGGGACGGAATCCAAGAGACCCAGTACTTC	CASCRDGIQETQYF
.	.	TRBV19	TRBJ1-5	TGTGCCAGTACCTCACACGCCTTGGGGCCCCAGCATTTT	CASTSHALGPQHF
medium-sized	.	TRBV2	TRBJ2-1	TGTGCCAGCAGTGAGGAGGCTTGGAATGAGCAGTTCTTC	CASSEEAWNEQFF
.	TRBD2	TRBV7-3	TRBJ2-1	TGTGCCAGCAGCACCCAGCGGGAGGACAATGAGCAGTTCTTC	CASSTQREDNEQFF
.	TRBD1	TRBV5-6	TRBJ1-2	TGTGCCAGCAGCCCGGACAGGGGGCGAAGGGGCTATGGCTACACCTTC	CASSPDRGRRGYGYTF
.	.	TRBV6-5	TRBJ2-7	TGTGCCAGCCCGGTCTCCTCCTACGAGCAGTACTTC	CASPVSSYEQYF
.	.	TRBV7-9	TRBJ2-7	TGTGCCAGCAGCTTACACGGGGATGGCGAGCAGTACTTC	CASSLHGDGEQYF
.	.	TRBV20-1	TRBJ2-7	TGCAGTGATGGGACTCACTACGAGCAGTACTTC	CSDGTHYEQYF
.	TRBD2	TRBV7-2	TRBJ2-7	TGTGCCAGCAGCTGGGACTACACAACCTACGAGCAGTACTTC	CASSWDYTTYEQYF
once	.	TRBV7-9	TRBJ1-2	TGTGCCAGCAGCTTAGCGCGGTCTGCCTACACCTTC	CASSLARSAYTF
.	TRBD1	TRBV6-1	TRBJ1-3	TGTGCCATCAGGGACAGCTCTGGAAACACCATATATTTT	CAIRDSSGNTIYF
.	TRBD2	TRBV19	TRBJ2-1	TGTGCCAGTAGTACCGGGACTAGCGGGAGCACTGAGCAGTTCTTC	CASSTGTSGSTEQFF
.	.	TRBV9	TRBJ2-3	TGTGCCAGCAGCGTAGGCGGGCGGGATACGCAGTATTTT	CASSVGGRDTQYF
.	TRBD2	TRBV27	TRBJ2-1	TGTGCCAGCAGAACCGGGACTAGCGGGAGAAGTGAGCAGTTCTTC	CASRTGTSGRSEQFF
.	TRBD2	TRBV5-4	TRBJ2-1	TGTGCCAGCAGCTTCAGCGGGGGGGACTACAATGAGCAGTTCTTC	CASSFSGGDYNEQFF
.	.	TRBV20-1	TRBJ2-1	TGCAGTCCCGAACAGGGGGAGGGGTTCTTC	CSPEQGEGFF
.	.	TRBV5-4	TRBJ1-1	TGTGCCAGCAGCTTGGAAGTAGGAGAAGCTTTCTTT	CASSLEVGEAFF
.	.	TRBV7-2	TRBJ1-2	TGTGCCAGCAGCTTGGACGGAAACTATGGCTACACCTTC	CASSLDGNYGYTF
.	.	TRBV2	TRBJ2-1	TGTGCCAGCAGTGGAGGGCAGGGATCCTACAATGAGCAGTTCTTC	CASSGGQGSYNEQFF
.	.	TRBV2	TRBJ1-1	TGTGCCAGCAGTGCTTACGGGACAAAGAACACTGAAGCTTTCTTT	CASSAYGTKNTEAFF
.	TRBD1	TRBV9	TRBJ1-4	TGTGCCAGCAGCGTAAAGGGGAGGGGACAGGGGAATGAAAAACTGTTTTTT	CASSVKGRGQGNEKLFF
.	TRBD1	TRBV6-1	TRBJ1-5	TGTGCCAGCAGGAGGGACAGGGATCGCACTCAGCCCCAGCATTTT	CASRRDRDRTQPQHF
.	.	TRBV6-5	TRBJ2-1	TGTGCCAGCAGTCACAGTGAGGGACGTGAGCAGTTCTTC	CASSHSEGREQFF
.	TRBD2	TRBV5-8	TRBJ2-3	TGTGCCAGCAGCTTGGTACTAGCGGGCCCAGATACGCAGTATTTT	CASSLVLAGPDTQYF
.	.	TRBV6-6	TRBJ1-1	TGTGCCAGCAGTTACCTGGACACTGAAGCTTTCTTT	CASSYLDTEAFF
few	.	TRBV5-8	TRBJ1-3	TGTGCCAGCAGCCGGGACGGATACTCTGGAAACACCATATATTTT	CASSRDGYSGNTIYF
.	.	TRBV6-1	TRBJ1-4	TGTGCCAGCCACGGACAGCAGCATGAAAAACTGTTTTTT	CASHGQQHEKLFF
.	.	TRBV7-2	TRBJ1-1	TGTGCCAGCAGCTTCCTCCCAGGGGCAGGCGGGACTGAAGCTTTCTTT	CASSFLPGAGGTEAFF
.	.	TRBV9	TRBJ1-2	TGTGCCAGCAGCGTACACCCCTATGGCTACACCTTC	CASSVHPYGYTF
.	TRBD2	TRBV11-2	TRBJ2-3	TGTGCCAGCAGCCCGGGCGGCCGCGGGAGTTCGCCCGGCACAGATACGCAGTATTTT	CASSPGGRGSSPGTDTQYF
many	.	TRBV7-9	TRBJ2-6	TGTGCCAGCAGCTTATTTTCGACCGTCCTGACTTTC	CASSLFSTVLTF
.	.	TRBV25-1	TRBJ1-2	TGTGCCAGCAGTGAACGGGCAGGGAGCGGCTACACCTTC	CASSERAGSGYTF
.	.	TRBV5-6	TRBJ1-5	TGTGCCAGCAGCTTAACTGCCCCTAATAGCAATCAGCCCCAGCATTTT	CASSLTAPNSNQPQHF
.	.	TRBV18	TRBJ1-1	TGTGCCAGCTCACCAGACGGAGGAACTGAAGCTTTCTTT	CASSPDGGTEAFF
.	.	TRBV27	TRBJ1-5	TGTGCCAGCAGGCCAAACGCCCCAGAGGGCGATCAGCCCCAGCATTTT	CASRPNAPEGDQPQHF
.	TRBD1	TRBV28	TRBJ1-5	TGTGCCAGCAGCTCCACAGGGGGCGGGAGTCAGCCCCAGCATTTT	CASSSTGGGSQPQHF
few	.	TRBV7-9	TRBJ2-2	TGTGCCAGCAGCTCGGGACCGATCACCGGGGAGCTGTTTTTT	CASSSGPITGELFF
.	.	TRBV29-1	TRBJ2-1	TGCAGCGTTGGGAGTATCTACAATGAGCAGTTCTTC	CSVGSIYNEQFF
.	TRBD2	TRBV5-4	TRBJ2-7	TGTGCCAGCAGCTCCGGGACTAGCGGGAGCAAAAGGTACGAGCAGTACTTC	CASSSGTSGSKRYEQYF
.	TRBD1	TRBV2	TRBJ1-2	TGTGCCAGCAGAAGGGACAGGAACTACTATGGCTACACCTTC	CASRRDRNYYGYTF
.	.	TRBV11-3	TRBJ2-2	TGTGCCAGCAGCCCGCTGTCGACCACCGGGGAGCTGTTTTTT	CASSPLSTTGELFF
.	.	TRBV2	TRBJ1-1	TGTGCCAGCAGTACGGACACTGAAGCTTTCTTT	CASSTDTEAFF
.	TRBD1	TRBV29-1	TRBJ1-2	TGCAGCGTTGAAGCGTCCCAGGGGGCCATCCTAGACTATGGCTACACCTTC	CSVEASQGAILDYGYTF
few	.	TRBV28	TRBJ1-1	TGTGCCAGCAGTTTAACCAGGAACACTGAAGCTTTCTTT	CASSLTRNTEAFF
.	TRBD1	TRBV9	TRBJ1-5	TGTGCCAGCAGCGTAGAGGGGACAGGGGATCAGCCCCAGCATTTT	CASSVEGTGDQPQHF
.	TRBD2	TRBV15	TRBJ2-3	TGTGCCACCAGCAGAGATCGGGGGAGGGCAGATACGCAGTATTTT	CATSRDRGRADTQYF
.	TRBD1	TRBV27	TRBJ1-2	TGTGCCAGCAGTGGGGGACAGGGGGTAGCTAACTATGGCTACACCTTC	CASSGGQGVANYGYTF
.	.	TRBV6-5	TRBJ2-7	TGTGCCAGCCTACGGAAGGGAGGAAGTGTGCAGTACTTC	CASLRKGGSVQYF
.	.	TRBV5-8	TRBJ2-1	TGTGCCAGCAGCTTGGAGTCTGATCGGTTCTTC	CASSLESDRFF
.	TRBD1	TRBV28	TRBJ1-2	TGTGCCAGCAGCCTAGGACAGGGTGGCTATGGCTACACCTTC	CASSLGQGGYGYTF